This is a list of T cell receptor beta chains from one sample in a study of T cell repertoires in cytomegalovirus infection. No antigens are known for them. Using its own MiXCR run on the reads, TCRdb lists one record per CDR3 protein. The table lists 830,000 or so distinct CDR3 sequences, around a third of them singletons. The sequenced sample was cultured CD8+ T cells from PBMCs, obtained from culture after CMV antigen stimulation. Source of these receptors: a human donor in good health (CMV status not recorded). Some clones in this sample may be carry-over from other donors' samples. CDR3s include the opening cysteine and the closing phenylalanine or tryptophan. The D gene is left open where the match is weak. The listing skips clone size in some rows; elsewhere it reads once, few, many or a size class.

cdr3_aa | cdr3_nt | j_call | v_call | d_call | cdr3_length | clone_size
CASSLATSGGDNEQFF | TGTGCCAGCAGCTTAGCCACTAGCGGGGGCGATAATGAGCAGTTCTTC | TRBJ2-1 | TRBV7-2 | TRBD2 | 16 | many
CASRQKNIQYF | TGTGCCAGCAGACAAAAAAACATTCAGTACTTC | TRBJ2-4 | TRBV6-9 | - | 11 | few
CASSSSLEALAYNEQFF | TGTGCCAGCAGTTCCTCCTTAGAGGCTCTCGCCTACAATGAGCAGTTCTTC | TRBJ2-1 | TRBV28 | - | 17 | -
CASSLDGGGGNEQFF | TGTGCTAGCAGCTTAGATGGGGGGGGCGGCAATGAGCAGTTCTTC | TRBJ2-1 | TRBV7-7 | - | 15 | -
CASSFSASGGNEQFF | TGTGCCAGCAGTTTCTCGGCTAGCGGGGGCAATGAGCAGTTCTTC | TRBJ2-1 | TRBV12-3/TRBV12-4 | TRBD2 | 15 | once
CASSPPGTDIYTGELFF | TGCGCCAGCAGCCCACCCGGGACAGATATTTACACCGGGGAGCTGTTTTTT | TRBJ2-2 | TRBV5-1 | TRBD1 | 17 | -
CASSYERDRLTDMQYF | TGTGCCAGCAGTTACGAGCGGGACAGACTCACAGATATGCAGTATTTT | TRBJ2-3 | TRBV6-2/TRBV6-3 | - | 16 | -
CASSTGLAGLYEQYF | TGTGCCAGCAGCACCGGACTAGCGGGTCTCTACGAGCAGTACTTC | TRBJ2-7 | TRBV7-6 | TRBD2 | 15 | -
CAGSFVGTSGGSEQFF | TGTGCCGGCAGCTTTGTCGGGACTAGCGGGGGTAGTGAGCAGTTCTTC | TRBJ2-1 | TRBV7-2 | TRBD2 | 16 | -
CASSQELVWGGSYNEQFF | TGCGCCAGCAGCCAAGAACTAGTGTGGGGGGGCTCCTACAATGAGCAGTTCTTC | TRBJ2-1 | TRBV4-1 | TRBD2 | 18 | -
CASSPLGGITYGYTF | TGTGCCAGCAGCCCCCTCGGAGGGATTACCTATGGCTACACCTTC | TRBJ1-2 | TRBV7-6 | - | 15 | -
CASSLSSGTLLGETQYF | TGTGCCAGCAGTTTATCGTCGGGAACCCTTCTCGGAGAGACCCAGTACTTC | TRBJ2-5 | TRBV28 | - | 17 | -
CAISPGSQGEQYF | TGTGCCATCAGCCCAGGGTCTCAGGGTGAGCAGTACTTC | TRBJ2-7 | TRBV10-3 | - | 13 | -
CASSFHPQRGVGEKLFF | TGTGCCAGCAGCTTCCACCCCCAGAGAGGGGTCGGAGAAAAACTGTTTTTT | TRBJ1-4 | TRBV7-9 | - | 17 | few
CASSVSGTTYNSPLHF | TGTGCCAGCAGCGTATCCGGGACAACCTATAATTCACCCCTCCACTTT | TRBJ1-6 | TRBV9 | - | 16 | -
CASSLYLRDAEETQYF | TGTGCCAGCAGTCTATACCTCAGGGACGCGGAAGAGACCCAGTACTTC | TRBJ2-5 | TRBV28 | - | 16 | -
CASSLVRQGPNNEQFF | TGTGCCAGCAGCCTCGTCCGGCAGGGACCCAACAATGAGCAGTTCTTC | TRBJ2-1 | TRBV14 | - | 16 | -
CASSQEDNIGELFF | TGCGCCAGCAGCCAAGAAGACAACATCGGGGAGCTGTTTTTT | TRBJ2-2 | TRBV4-1 | - | 14 | once
CASSTPRGRGDPRETQYF | TGTGCCAGCAGCACCCCCCGGGGGCGGGGGGACCCAAGGGAGACCCAGTACTTC | TRBJ2-5 | TRBV6-1 | TRBD2 | 18 | many
CASSYGTSGAPGDTQYF | TGTGCCAGCAGTTATGGGACTAGCGGGGCTCCAGGGGATACGCAGTATTTT | TRBJ2-3 | TRBV6-2/TRBV6-3 | TRBD2 | 17 | -
CASSVFGSSYNEQFF | TGTGCCAGCAGTGTTTTCGGTAGCTCCTACAATGAGCAGTTCTTC | TRBJ2-1 | TRBV12-3/TRBV12-4 | - | 15 | few
CATSDLTDSNYGYTF | TGTGCCACCAGTGATTTGACGGATTCTAACTATGGCTACACCTTC | TRBJ1-2 | TRBV24-1 | - | 15 | -
CASRQQAKWPRTAFF | TGTGCCAGCAGACAACAGGCAAAGTGGCCGCGGACGGCTTTCTTT | TRBJ1-1 | TRBV28 | - | 15 | few
CSARERGARGETQYF | TGCAGTGCTAGAGAGCGGGGGGCCAGGGGAGAGACCCAGTACTTC | TRBJ2-5 | TRBV20-1 | TRBD2 | 15 | -
CASSRSGTGRADTQYF | TGTGCCAGCAGCCGATCCGGGACAGGGAGAGCAGATACGCAGTATTTT | TRBJ2-3 | TRBV6-1 | TRBD1 | 16 | -
CASSSAGSSYEQYF | TGTGCCAGCAGCTCCGCGGGCAGCTCCTACGAGCAGTACTTC | TRBJ2-7 | TRBV11-3 | - | 14 | few
CASRLTGLYEQYF | TGTGCCAGCAGACTCACTGGTCTCTACGAGCAGTACTTC | TRBJ2-7 | TRBV6-1 | - | 13 | few
CASSLTGGSPLHF | TGTGCCAGCAGTTTGACGGGAGGTTCACCCCTCCACTTT | TRBJ1-6 | TRBV28 | - | 13 | few
CASKPRTSDNEQFF | TGTGCCAGCAAACCTCGGACTAGCGACAATGAGCAGTTCTTC | TRBJ2-1 | TRBV6-1 | TRBD2 | 14 | -
CASSFGGASRGELFF | TGTGCCAGCAGTTTTGGAGGGGCCTCGAGGGGGGAGCTGTTTTTT | TRBJ2-2 | TRBV12-3/TRBV12-4 | - | 15 | few
CASTRQGTDTGELFF | TGTGCCAGCACGCGACAGGGGACGGACACCGGGGAGCTGTTTTTT | TRBJ2-2 | TRBV6-2/TRBV6-3 | TRBD1 | 15 | few
CASSSTTGSYGYGYTF | TGTGCCAGCAGTTCTACGACAGGGAGTTATGGCTATGGCTACACCTTC | TRBJ1-2 | TRBV6-4 | TRBD1 | 16 | -
CASSDGGNEQFF | TGTGCCAGCAGTGATGGTGGGAATGAGCAGTTCTTC | TRBJ2-1 | TRBV6-1 | - | 12 | many
CASSLNWNQPQHF | TGTGCCAGCAGCTTAAACTGGAATCAGCCCCAGCATTTT | TRBJ1-5 | TRBV7-6 | - | 13 | many
CASTGRLNTEAFF | TGTGCCAGCACCGGCCGATTGAACACTGAAGCTTTCTTT | TRBJ1-1 | TRBV27 | - | 13 | -
CATSDSDRGRGETQYF | TGTGCCACCAGTGATTCAGACAGGGGGAGAGGAGAGACCCAGTACTTC | TRBJ2-5 | TRBV24-1 | TRBD1 | 16 | few
CASSSVHSSYNEQFF | TGTGCCAGCAGCTCCGTCCATAGCTCCTACAATGAGCAGTTCTTC | TRBJ2-1 | TRBV7-3 | - | 15 | -
CASSDRVVDEQFF | TGTGCCAGCAGTGACAGGGTTGTAGATGAGCAGTTCTTC | TRBJ2-1 | TRBV2 | - | 13 | -
CASSLGHSSYEQYF | TGTGCCAGCAGCCTGGGACATAGCTCCTACGAGCAGTACTTC | TRBJ2-7 | TRBV7-8 | - | 14 | many
CASSARYEGSGNTIYF | TGTGCCAGCAGCGCCCGTTATGAGGGCTCTGGAAACACCATATATTTT | TRBJ1-3 | TRBV5-4 | - | 16 | -
CASSEGIWDTEAFF | TGTGCCAGCAGTGAAGGAATATGGGACACTGAAGCTTTCTTT | TRBJ1-1 | TRBV6-1 | - | 14 | once
CASSPGETGAYGYTF | TGTGCCAGCAGCCCCGGCGAGACAGGGGCTTATGGCTACACCTTC | TRBJ1-2 | TRBV7-9 | TRBD1 | 15 | few
CASSLLEGDPLETQYF | TGTGCCAGCAGCCTCCTGGAGGGGGATCCCTTGGAGACCCAGTACTTC | TRBJ2-5 | TRBV3-1 | - | 16 | -
CASSEGQGINSPLHF | TGTGCCAGCAGCGAGGGACAGGGAATTAATTCACCCCTCCACTTT | TRBJ1-6 | TRBV9 | TRBD1 | 15 | -
CASSLGWGGSYEQYF | TGTGCCAGCAGCTTAGGGTGGGGTGGCTCCTACGAGCAGTACTTC | TRBJ2-7 | TRBV7-6 | - | 15 | -
CASSPGGADDGYTF | TGTGCCAGCAGTCCAGGGGGGGCCGACGATGGCTACACCTTC | TRBJ1-2 | TRBV7-9 | TRBD1 | 14 | few